This TCR beta chain came from a study of blood T cell repertoires in COVID-19. The CDR3 consists of 18 residues. Germline lookup yields CDR1 MNHNS and CDR2 SASEGT. With 4 bases clipped from V and 8 bases from J, the junction kept 18 bases outside the gene matches. Here immunoSEQ multiplex PCR was the method, and the copy in TCRdb shows in-frame clones only, minus some. The sample holds 120,000 or so clones; 75% to 85% are singletons and the top ten take more than 3%. The material sequenced was peripheral blood. This receptor was obtained from a woman in her forties or fifties with acute or convalescent COVID-19. V gene TRBV6-1 combines with J gene TRBJ1-2; 11 nucleotides line up with TRBD1. The CDR3 loop reads CASSVLRDRGDTTRGYTF. CDR3 DNA: TGTGCCAGCAGTGTCCTGCGGGACAGGGGGGATACTACCCGGGGCTACACCTTC.